This record concerns one T cell receptor beta chain sequence. Antigen: not known. This record comes from a study of cytomegalovirus exposure and HLA in healthy donors. The study, taken as a whole, reports: As was reported, the HLA-A and HLA-B alleles of most subjects were accurately predicted from TCR beta sequences. Later on, a genetic analysis was performed. It linked a missense variant in DCLRE1C with V- and J-gene trimming of TCR beta.

The PCR had 60 Vbeta and 13 Jbeta primers. Only in-frame clones appear in the TCRdb table, and some are missing; sequencing was by immunoSEQ multiplex PCR. This table holds about 130,000 clones, 75% to 90% found once. The CDR3 spans 15 residues. Germline-derived CDR1 and CDR2 are SGHRS and YFSETQ. The chain recombines TRBV5-1 with TRBJ2-5; 8 bases match TRBD2. The closer fit of TRBJ2-7 to the DNA end suggests the J call may be wrong. The specimen was PBMCs. The source of this sequence is a man aged 25-45 years in good health and CMV-seropositive. In DNA, the CDR3 is TGCGCCAGCAGCTTGGGATTAGCGGGAACTTACGAGCAGTACTTC. Amino acid sequence: CASSLGLAGTYEQYF.